This T cell receptor (beta chain) was sequenced for a study of PD-1 blockade in classical Hodgkin lymphoma. Time point here: cycle 4 day 1 (C4D1), after 5 to 7 weeks of nivolumab. Every patient was affected by relapse after autologous stem cell transplantation, while exposure to brentuximab vedotin was not uniform. This clone is a singleton in its sample. Germline-derived CDR1 and CDR2 are MNHNS and SASEGT. The V end was cut by 8 bases, the J end by 13 bases, with 12 bases between. The CDR3 contains 10 residues. Some clones are missing from TCRdb's copy, which holds only in-frame ones; the method was immunoSEQ multiplex PCR. The data show 25,000 to 30,000 clones, about 82% seen once.

The V call is TRBV6-1, the J call TRBJ2-1, with no clear D. The clonotype was recovered from a human donor with classical Hodgkin lymphoma. Here the sequenced sample was peripheral blood mononuclear cells (PBMCs), taken before the fourth cycle of nivolumab. CDR3 loop: CASGVLGQFF. The CDR3 region has the DNA TGTGCCAGCGGGGTACTCGGACAGTTCTTC.